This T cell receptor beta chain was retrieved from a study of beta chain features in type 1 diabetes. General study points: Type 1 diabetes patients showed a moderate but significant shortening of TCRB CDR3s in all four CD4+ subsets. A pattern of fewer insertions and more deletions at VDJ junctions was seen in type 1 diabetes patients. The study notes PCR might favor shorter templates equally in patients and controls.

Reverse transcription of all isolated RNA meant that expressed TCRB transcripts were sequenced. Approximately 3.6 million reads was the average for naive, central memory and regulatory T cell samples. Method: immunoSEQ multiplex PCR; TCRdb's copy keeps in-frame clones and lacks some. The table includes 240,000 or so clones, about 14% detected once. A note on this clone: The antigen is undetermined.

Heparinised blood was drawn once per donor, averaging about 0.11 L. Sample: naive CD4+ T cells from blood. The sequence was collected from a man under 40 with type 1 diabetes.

CDR3 region: CASGGDRGGYTF. CDR3 sequence (DNA): TGTGCTAGTGGTGGGGACAGGGGCGGCTACACCTTC. The rearrangement links TRBV12-5 to TRBJ1-2; 10 bases line up with TRBD1. J was trimmed by 8 bases and V by 5 bases; bases with no gene match: 2. The CDR3 is 12 residues long. CDR1 is LGHNT, CDR2 FRNRAP, per germline.